Below, 15 T cell receptor beta chains from the same sample are listed, as sequenced in a study of T cell repertoires in cytomegalovirus infection. One entry per CDR3 protein results from TCRdb running MiXCR on the reads. In the table there are about 830,000 distinct CDR3 sequences, 30% to 35% of which are singletons. These TCRs are of unknown antigen specificity. Specimen: cultured CD8+ T cells from PBMCs, collected from culture after CMV antigen stimulation. These receptors all stem from a human donor in good health (CMV status not recorded). Some clones in this sample may be carry-over from other donors' samples.

This chain uses TRBV2 with TRBJ1-5; TRBD1 matches at 7 bases. The CDR3 is 16 residues long. J lost 4 bases, V lost 0 bases, and 6 bases had no gene match. Germline CDR1 is SNHLY and CDR2 is FYNNEI. The CDR3 region is CASSEAWTGRNQPQHF. DNA of the CDR3: TGTGCCAGCAGTGAAGCCTGGACAGGACGGAATCAGCCCCAGCATTTT. The full variable domain, its missing parts supplied by reference TRBV2 and TRBJ1-5, is EPEVTQTPSHQVTQMGQEVILRCVPISNHLYFYWYRQILGQKVEFLVSFYNNEISEKSEIFDDQFSVERPDGSNFTLKIRSTKLEDSAMYFCASSEAWTGRNQPQHFGDGTRLSIL.

This clonotype was picked up a small number of times. V gene TRBV6-2 or TRBV6-3 combines with J gene TRBJ2-7; the D gene is possibly TRBD2 (5 bases). Trimming shortened V by 6 bases and J by 0 bases, and 21 bases separated the two germline ends. CDR1 MNHEY and CDR2 SVGEGT come from the germline V gene. The CDR3 covers 17 residues. The CDR3 spells CASSRPPRGPSSYEQYV. CDR3 DNA: TGTGCCAGCAGCCGCCCCCCTCGGGGTCCTAGCTCCTACGAGCAGTACGTC.

The chain links TRBV6-5 to TRBJ2-2; D is undetermined. CDR1 MNHEY and CDR2 SVGAGI come from the germline V gene. Trimming stripped 2 bases from V and 5 bases from J, with 9 bases between. The CDR3 sequence is 14 residues long. CDR3 in DNA: TGTGCCAGCAGTTACCAGTCAGATACCGGGGAGCTGTTTTTT. The encoded protein is CASSYQSDTGELFF.

The rearrangement joins TRBV5-1 to TRBJ2-1, with D possibly TRBD1 on 6 matching bases. The germline V gene encodes CDR1 SGHRS and CDR2 YFSETQ. The CDR3 length is 15 residues. Trimming pared 0 bases from V and 15 bases from J, leaving 22 bases between. CDR3 amino acids: CASSLGGPPHETPFF. The CDR3 nucleotides read TGCGCCAGCAGCTTGGGGGGGCCCCCCCACGAAACCCCGTTCTTC.

The J gene is TRBJ1-1, the V gene TRBV7-8, with 9 bases identical to TRBD1. The V and J ends lost 3 bases and 5 bases, in that order; junction bases with no gene match: 7. Germline V CDR1 and CDR2: SGHVS, FQNEAQ. CDR3 size: 15 residues. CDR3 region: CASSFYRGPRTEAFF. For the CDR3, the DNA is TGTGCCAGCAGCTTCTACAGGGGGCCTCGGACTGAAGCTTTCTTT.

This clonotype was recorded a few times. Written as DNA, the CDR3 is TGTGCCAGCAGTTACAGGGTAGGGCAGCCCCAGCATTTT. Translating gives CASSYRVGQPQHF. The chain recombines TRBV6-5 with TRBJ1-5; no definite D call. CDR1 is MNHEY, CDR2 SVGAGI, per germline. The V end was cut by 2 bases, the J end by 7 bases, with 9 bases between. This CDR3 region has 13 residues.

This clonotype was observed a few times. The chain has TRBV27 and TRBJ2-6; TRBD1 matches 7 bases. The CDR3 spans 18 residues. V was pared by 8 bases and J by 0 bases, with 13 bases of the junction left unmatched. Germline-derived CDR1 and CDR2 are MNHEY and SMNVEV (reference sequence). The CDR3 spells CASSTTPGQNSGANVLTF. In DNA form, the CDR3 reads TGTGCCAGCTCCACGACGCCGGGACAGAACTCTGGGGCCAACGTCCTGACTTTC.

The V gene is TRBV6-5, the J gene TRBJ1-2, with 7 bases aligning to TRBD1. With 6 bases clipped from V and 4 bases from J, the junction kept 11 bases outside the gene matches. Germline V gene data show CDR1 as MNHEY and CDR2 as SVGAGI. The CDR3 contains 15 residues. CDR3 DNA sequence: TGTGCCAGCAGATTCACGACAGGGAATTTCTATGGCTACACCTTC. Translation gives CASRFTTGNFYGYTF.

A note on this clonotype: No conserved phenylalanine or tryptophan is present at the end of the CDR3, so a read error is the likely explanation. The J gene is TRBJ2-1, the V gene TRBV11-1, with a possible D match to TRBD2 (6 bases). Trimming pared 5 bases from V and 5 bases from J, leaving 16 bases between. The CDR3 has 15 amino acids. In germline, CDR1 is SGHAT, CDR2 FQDESV (reference sequence). CDR3 residues: CASSRTLASNNEQFL. CDR3 DNA: TGTGCCAGCAGCCGAACACTAGCCAGTAACAATGAGCAGTTCCTC.

The V and J genes are TRBV6-8 and TRBJ2-1, with D perhaps TRBD1 or TRBD2 (5 bases each). CDR1 is MNHGY and CDR2 is SAAAGT in the germline V gene. The length of the CDR3 is 14 residues. Trimming took 5 bases from V and 3 from J, leaving 11 bases between them. The CDR3 reads CASSLGVGYNEQFF. The CDR3 DNA reads TGTGCCAGCAGTCTGGGGGTAGGCTACAATGAGCAGTTCTTC.

The CDR3 loop is CASSLTSTGPTEAFF. In DNA, the CDR3 is TGTGCCAGCAGTTTAACTTCGACAGGGCCCACTGAAGCTTTCTTT. The chain recombines TRBV12-3 or TRBV12-4 with TRBJ1-1; 7 nucleotides align to TRBD1. CDR3 length: 15 residues. The junction had 7 bases not matched to a gene; V was cut back by 2 bases and J by 4 bases.

This clonotype appeared many times. This sequence joins TRBV7-6 and TRBJ2-6, with 8 bases identical to TRBD1. The germline V gene has CDR1 SGHVS and CDR2 FNYEAQ. The J segment lost 0 bases and the V segment lost 5 bases, leaving 15 bases of the junction unmatched. The CDR3 runs to 20 residues. The CDR3 DNA sequence: TGTGCCAGCAGCCCCGGACCGGGACAGGTCTATCTCTCTGGGGCCAACGTCCTGACTTTC. Translated: CASSPGPGQVYLSGANVLTF.

This clonotype has a count of ten or more. The chain is built from TRBV7-2 and TRBJ1-5, with TRBD1 matching 7 bases. Trimming at V came to 5 bases and at J to 7 bases, leaving 8 bases not matched to a gene. Germline CDR1 and CDR2: SGHTA and FQGNSA. The CDR3 runs to 14 residues. The CDR3 DNA follows: TGTGCCAGCAGCGTCGGGACAGCGGGCCAGCCCCAGCATTTT. Amino acids: CASSVGTAGQPQHF.

This clonotype was counted only a few times. The rearrangement uses TRBV5-1 and TRBJ2-1, with a tentative D call TRBD2 (6 bases). Germline V gene lookup returns CDR1 SGHRS and CDR2 YFSETQ. Deletions cut 7 bases from V and 10 bases from J, with 18 bases between. The CDR3 consists of 13 residues. The DNA of the CDR3 is TGCGCCAGCCGAACTATACCGGAGGGGGAGCAGTTCTTC. Translated, it gives CASRTIPEGEQFF.

The chain uses TRBV6-5 and TRBJ1-1; D uncertain. This CDR3 region has 16 residues. The V and J ends lost 1 base and 0 bases respectively, with 12 bases between them. The germline V gene has CDR1 MNHEY and CDR2 SVGAGI. The CDR3 bases are TGTGCCAGCAGTTACTACGGCAGCCAGATGAACACTGAAGCTTTCTTT. It yields the protein CASSYYGSQMNTEAFF.